Listed here are 22 T cell receptor beta chains from one sample, sequenced in a study of CD8 T cells in ankylosing spondylitis. Via MiXCR, TCRdb re-called the 5' RACE reads, giving one row per CDR3 protein. In the table there are roughly 200,000 distinct CDR3 sequences, approximately 24% of which are singletons. The sequenced sample consisted of blood, either unsorted or a sorted T cell fraction (not recorded which). Source of these receptors: a male donor with ankylosing spondylitis or in good health (not recorded which).

The chain joins TRBV20-1 to TRBJ2-1, with TRBD2 matching 7 bases. The trim removed 4 bases at V and 0 bases at J, leaving 3 bases unmatched. Germline assignment: CDR1 DFQATT and CDR2 SNEGSKA (reference sequence). The CDR3 is 14 amino acids. CDR3 DNA sequence: TGCAGTGCTACCCGGGGGGTCTCCTACAATGAGCAGTTCTTC. It translates to CSATRGVSYNEQFF.

This clonotype was seen only once. A much larger clone lies a single base off, so this may be a read error. The chain has TRBV20-1 and TRBJ1-5, with D perhaps TRBD1 (5 bases). Trimming cost V 0 bases and J 9 bases, with 18 bases left between them. The length of the CDR3 is 15 residues. The germline V gene has CDR1 DFQATT and CDR2 SNEGSKA (reference sequence). CDR3 protein: CSARDDSKTYRPQHF. CDR3 DNA sequence: TGCAGTGCTAGAGATGACAGCAAAACGTATCGGCCCCAGCATTTT.

In the case of this clonotype: Germline is not matched at one junction end, which may reflect a read error. The chain carries TRBV20-1 and TRBJ2-7; TRBD1 or TRBD2 may be the D gene (5 bases each). The CDR3 extends over 15 amino acids. The germline gives CDR1 DFQATT, CDR2 SNEGSKA (reference sequence). CDR3 residues: CSARAGSLGPYEQYF. In nucleotides, the CDR3 is TGCAGTGCCAGAGCAGGGAGTCTAGGTCCCTACGAGCAGTACTTC.

V and J are TRBV20-1 and TRBJ1-1; tentative D call: TRBD1 (6 bases). There are 14 residues in the CDR3. Germline V CDR1 and CDR2: DFQATT, SNEGSKA (reference sequence). V dropped 3 bases and J dropped 4 bases, with 15 bases sitting between them. CDR3 nucleotides: TGCAGTGCTAGGGGTACAGGGAGACGCACTGAAGCTTTCTTT. This sequence encodes CSARGTGRRTEAFF.

The CDR3 reads CSAFSGGTDTQYF. The CDR3 DNA reads TGCAGCGCCTTTAGCGGGGGGACAGATACGCAGTATTTT. This chain links TRBV29-1 with TRBJ2-3; 10 bases are a match to TRBD2. The CDR3 is made up of 13 amino acids. V shed 7 bases, J shed 3 bases, and the junction held 4 bases outside the gene matches. Germline CDR1 SQVTM, CDR2 ANQGSEA.

V is TRBV20-1 and J is TRBJ1-5; 9 bases map to TRBD1. The germline V gene has CDR1 DFQATT and CDR2 SNEGSKA (reference sequence). CDR3 length: 16 residues. The ends lost 0 bases at V and 4 bases at J; junction bases unmatched: 7. The CDR3 DNA reads as TGCAGTGCTAGAGATGGGGGACAGGGAGTTAATCAGCCCCAGCATTTT. Its protein product is CSARDGGQGVNQPQHF.

This clonotype has ten or more counts. This CDR3 reads CASSQKDRGFTGELFF. Here the CDR3 DNA reads TGCGCCAGCAGCCAAAAGGACAGAGGATTCACCGGGGAGCTGTTTTTT. The chain uses TRBV4-3 and TRBJ2-2, with D maybe TRBD1 (6 bases). This CDR3 contains 16 residues. From germline, CDR1 is LGHNA and CDR2 YSLEER. The ends were cut back, 2 bases at V and 4 bases at J, with 14 bases in the middle.

The chain is built from TRBV7-2 and TRBJ2-5; D unresolved. This CDR3 comprises 14 residues. Trimming stripped 3 bases from V and 4 bases from J, with 12 bases between. Germline V gene sequence: CDR1 SGHTA, CDR2 FQGNSA. CDR3 residues: CASSFNPGSETQYF. CDR3 nucleotide sequence: TGTGCCAGCAGCTTCAACCCCGGGTCAGAGACCCAGTACTTC.

This rearrangement joins TRBV15 to TRBJ2-1; perhaps TRBD2 as D (5 bases). With 1 base removed from V and 5 bases from J, the gap between germline ends came to 15 bases. The germline V gene encodes CDR1 LNHNV and CDR2 YYDKDF (reference sequence). The CDR3 consists of 16 residues. CDR3 sequence reads: CATSRGYIANDNEQFF. The CDR3 DNA reads TGTGCCACCAGCAGAGGCTACATAGCGAACGACAATGAGCAGTTCTTC. Looking up the rest from reference TRBV15 and TRBJ2-1 gives the full variable domain: DAMVIQNPRYQVTQFGKPVTLSCSQTLNHNVMYWYQQKSSQAPKLLFHYYDKDFNNEADTPDNFQSRRPNTSFCFLDIRSPGLGDTAMYLCATSRGYIANDNEQFFGPGTRLTVL.

This clonotype was counted at least ten times. The J gene is TRBJ2-2, the V gene TRBV5-1, with 12 bases identical to TRBD2. Trimming cost V 4 bases and J 5 bases; bases outside gene matches: 6. The CDR3 length is 16 residues. The germline gives CDR1 SGHRS, CDR2 YFSETQ. The CDR3 DNA is TGCGCCAGCAGCCCGGACGGGACTAGCGGGACCGGGGAGCTGTTTTTT. It specifies CASSPDGTSGTGELFF.

The chain employs TRBV20-1 and TRBJ2-7, with TRBD2 identical over 9 bases. V gave up 5 bases and J gave up 5 bases; unmatched junction bases: 7. Germline-derived CDR1 and CDR2 are DFQATT and SNEGSKA (reference sequence). This CDR3 is 13 amino acids long. CDR3 DNA: TGCAGTGCTGTAGCGGCTAGCGGGAACGAGCAGTACTTC. Translation gives CSAVAASGNEQYF.

This clonotype has ten or more counts. V is TRBV7-2 and J is TRBJ2-5; 7 nucleotides agree with TRBD2. The CDR3 sequence is 15 residues long. The V segment lost 5 bases and the J segment 2 bases; nucleotides outside the gene matches: 8. Germline V gives CDR1 SGHTA, CDR2 FQGNSA. CDR3 nucleotide sequence: TGTGCCAGCAGCAAGAGGGAGGGTACACAAGAGACCCAGTACTTC. Protein sequence: CASSKREGTQETQYF.

This clonotype was seen ten or more times. The J gene is TRBJ2-1, the V gene TRBV11-1; D possibly corresponds to TRBD2 (5 bases). CDR1 and CDR2 (germline): SGHAT, FQDESV (reference sequence). The CDR3 spans 14 residues. V was pared by 1 base and J by 8 bases, with 12 bases between. CDR3 nucleotide sequence: TGTGCCAGCAGCTTAGGTTATTTCGGGGATGAGCAGTTCTTC. This translates into CASSLGYFGDEQFF.

J is TRBJ1-1 and V is TRBV20-1, with D possibly matching TRBD1 (6 bases). In germline, CDR1 is DFQATT, CDR2 SNEGSKA (reference sequence). The CDR3 totals 12 residues. V dropped 3 bases and J dropped 3 bases, with 8 bases sitting between them. Here the CDR3 reads CSASRQDTEAFF. DNA of the CDR3: TGCAGTGCTAGCCGACAGGACACTGAAGCTTTCTTT.

The rearrangement joins TRBV20-1 to TRBJ1-1; TRBD1 agrees at 10 bases. CDR1 and CDR2 (germline): DFQATT, SNEGSKA (reference sequence). Trimming removed 6 bases from V and 11 bases from J; junction bases left unmatched: 12. The CDR3 runs 13 residues. CDR3 in amino acids: CSASTGGAGRAFF. The CDR3 DNA reads TGCAGTGCCTCGACAGGGGGCGCAGGTCGCGCTTTCTTT.

This clonotype was seen a few times. The chain joins TRBV5-1 to TRBJ2-7; 8 nucleotides match TRBD2. CDR1 and CDR2 from the germline V gene are SGHRS and YFSETQ. J lost 6 bases, V lost 1 base, and 9 bases had no gene match. CDR3 size: 15 residues. Written as DNA, the CDR3 is TGCGCCAGCAGCTTGACTACCGGGACTAGGAGCGAGCAGTACTTC. Encoded protein: CASSLTTGTRSEQYF.

Many counts were recorded for this clonotype. The J gene is TRBJ1-4, the V gene TRBV20-1, with a tentative D call TRBD1 (5 bases). Trimming removed 0 bases from V and 9 bases from J, with 11 bases in between. The germline CDR1 and CDR2 sequences are DFQATT and SNEGSKA (reference sequence). The CDR3 has 13 residues. In DNA form, the CDR3 reads TGCAGTGCTAGAGAGGGACCGATCCAAAAACTGTTTTTT. Amino acids: CSAREGPIQKLFF.

This clonotype has more than one count but fewer than ten. The CDR3 DNA is TGCAGCCCCCTAGGGACAGAATTCTACGAGCAGTACTTC. Translated: CSPLGTEFYEQYF. This chain connects TRBV29-1 to TRBJ2-7, with 7 bases matching TRBD1. The CDR3 has 13 residues. Germline CDR1 is SQVTM and CDR2 is ANQGSEA. With 8 bases clipped from V and 3 bases from J, the junction kept 10 bases outside the gene matches.

The genes are TRBV25-1 and TRBJ1-4; TRBD1 agrees at 9 bases. CDR1 is MGHDK, CDR2 SYGVNS, per germline. V lost 3 bases, J lost 10 bases, and 3 bases stayed unmatched. This CDR3 is built from 13 residues. CDR3 in amino acids: CASSEGQGGKLFF. As DNA, the CDR3 is TGTGCCAGCAGTGAGGGACAGGGAGGAAAACTGTTTTTT.

This clonotype was recorded at least ten times. CDR3 amino acids: CASSLRGPADTQYF. The CDR3 DNA follows: TGTGCCAGCAGCCTAAGGGGGCCCGCAGATACGCAGTATTTT. V is TRBV3-1 and J is TRBJ2-3; 7 nucleotides line up with TRBD1. V lost 4 bases and J lost 4; bases outside the gene matches: 5. Germline CDR1 reads LGHDT; CDR2 reads YNNKEL (reference sequence). The CDR3 has 14 amino acids.

At least ten counts were recorded for this clonotype. CDR3 sequence reads: CASSLARSTDTQYF. The CDR3 region has the DNA TGCGCCAGCAGCTTGGCCCGGAGCACAGATACGCAGTATTTT. The chain combines TRBV5-1 with TRBJ2-3, with unresolved D. V shed 0 bases and J shed 0 bases, with 5 bases lying between them. Germline V CDR1 and CDR2: SGHRS, YFSETQ. The CDR3 is 14 residues long. Together with reference TRBV5-1 and TRBJ2-3, the CDR3 gives the full variable domain: KAGVTQTPRYLIKTRGQQVTLSCSPISGHRSVSWYQQTPGQGLQFLFEYFSETQRNKGNFPGRFSGRQFSNSRSEMNVSTLELGDSALYLCASSLARSTDTQYFGPGTRLTVL.

This clonotype was seen many times. The chain couples TRBV5-1 to TRBJ2-3; 8 bases line up with TRBD2. The length of the CDR3 is 15 residues. Germline V gene sequence: CDR1 SGHRS, CDR2 YFSETQ. The ends lost 2 bases at V and 3 bases at J; junction bases unmatched: 5. The CDR3: CASSFAGGGTDTQYF. CDR3 coding DNA: TGCGCCAGCAGCTTTGCGGGAGGTGGTACAGATACGCAGTATTTT.